This T cell receptor (beta chain) was retrieved from a study of blood T cell repertoires in COVID-19. Whole-study context: Collection of acute and convalescent COVID-19 samples took place in the United States, Italy and Spain.

TCRdb keeps only in-frame clones here, not all; method: immunoSEQ multiplex PCR. The data contain 250,000 to 400,000 clones, almost 90% of them singletons. The germline gives CDR1 MDHEN, CDR2 SYDVKM. V shed 5 bases, J shed 0 bases, and the junction held 7 bases outside the gene matches. The CDR3 runs 16 residues. The receptor comes from a woman younger than 45 with COVID-19, enrolled during active disease. The chain uses TRBV28 and TRBJ1-5, with 7 bases identical to TRBD1. Material: peripheral blood. This CDR3 reads CASSTQGQVSNQPQHF. The DNA of the CDR3 is TGTGCCAGCAGTACCCAAGGACAGGTTAGCAATCAGCCCCAGCATTTT. The complete variable domain, with remaining parts taken from reference TRBV28 and TRBJ1-5, reads DVKVTQSSRYLVKRTGEKVFLECVQDMDHENMFWYRQDPGLGLRLIYFSYDVKMKEKGDIPEGYSVSREKKERFSLILESASTNQTSMYLCASSTQGQVSNQPQHFGDGTRLSIL.